These T cell receptor beta chains were read from a single sample in a study of blood T cell repertoires in COVID-19. Some clones are missing from TCRdb's copy, which holds only in-frame ones; the method was immunoSEQ multiplex PCR. Of about 140,000 clones in the sample, 88% were seen once. Material for sequencing was peripheral blood. All receptors come from a man aged 55 to 70 with active or convalescent COVID-19. The conserved cysteine and the conserved F or W are not part of the CDR3 here.

v_call cdr3_aa
TRBV28 ASSSRREGKPQH
TRBV28 ASRTNRGRSEKLF
TRBV7-2 ASSFRGLDTEAF
TRBV9 ASSVGLAGTYEQY
TRBV19 ASSTLASGMGEKLF
TRBV7-2 ASSSTSGSGETQY
TRBV6-5 ASSNSGAYEQY
TRBV18 ASSPPGQLPYGYT
TRBV18 ASSILRTGTDQPQH
TRBV6-5 ASTGTVTDTQY
TRBV11-2 ASSLQGLETQY
TRBV24-1 ATSVGGTSQETQY
TRBV3-1/TRBV3-2 ASSQDIRSYNEQF
TRBV14 ASSQDTRTSGRTNNEQF
TRBV5-4 ASSSLAGGPYEQY
TRBV24-1 ATSRVGQSTGELF
TRBV7-9 ASSPQLRAYRVGTGELF
TRBV14 ASSRALIAGEPQF
TRBV13 ASSWRGFGGRNTEAF
TRBV30 AWSGRGQETQY
TRBV7-8 ASSFRVDRGRIYTEAF
TRBV5-1 ASSLAYRGDEKLF
TRBV24-1 ATSDFGRGGSYEQY
TRBV28 ASSSPGLAHYEQY
TRBV18 ASSEGDKQKR
TRBV27 ASSFAQGTGGYT
TRBV27 ASSLSRESSPLH
TRBV29-1 SVDIRGYPEAF
TRBV9 ASSSTGTSGTDTQY
TRBV10-3 AISIQGARSGYT
TRBV21-1 ASSVLGQGHSGNTIY
TRBV14 ASSQGGEKLF
TRBV27 ASSDRGGVTQH
TRBV5-1 ASSSHRLAGNYNEQF
TRBV11-2 ASSLEQGYEQY
TRBV18 ASSPGEIRNQPQH
TRBV2 ASNIPSNQPQH
TRBV28 ASSQGAGNTIY
TRBV7-9 ASSLSPGLAVYNEQF
TRBV10-3 AISDRVEQPQH
TRBV3-1/TRBV3-2 ASRPYTGKDYGYT
TRBV10-3 AISESGEAGYT
TRBV18 ASSPSGTAVNQPQH
TRBV3-1/TRBV3-2 ASSRPGGPYNEQF
TRBV2 ASSRTGENTEAF
TRBV2 ASRRGQGENEKLF
TRBV25-1 ASSEYIPGAGYT
TRBV5-6 ASSFQGVATGELF
TRBV19 ASTPRDRGNNEQF
TRBV3-1/TRBV3-2 ASSQEWLAGDTQY
TRBV18 ASSLKQMNTEAF
TRBV11-3 ASSLRTGTTQY
TRBV6-5 ASSYSGEYEQY
TRBV18 ASSPATSGRAGNEQY
TRBV19 ASAPQGQLLYTGYEQY
TRBV28 ASSLRAGQLTEAF
TRBV12-3/TRBV12-4 ASSSSHLYGYT
TRBV23-1 ASSQSEGAGETQY
TRBV27 ASSPVQPQH
TRBV12-3/TRBV12-4 ASSLEASHEQF